This T cell receptor (beta chain) was recorded in a study of glioma-infiltrating T cells after dendritic cell vaccination. Time point of the sample: after dendritic cell vaccination, including at tumor progression/relapse. TCRdb keeps only in-frame clones here, not all; method: immunoSEQ multiplex PCR. The sample shows more than 85,000 clones, around 90% of them seen only once. V dropped 7 bases and J dropped 4 bases, with 11 bases sitting between them. The CDR3 covers 12 residues. The germline CDR1 and CDR2 sequences are GTSNPN and SVGIG (reference sequence). The chain uses TRBV30 and TRBJ1-3; D remains unclear. The sample was blood, taken after dendritic cell vaccination. The receptor comes from a human donor with glioblastoma. The CDR3 is CAYSGSGNTIYF. The CDR3 nucleotides are TGTGCCTACTCCGGTTCGGGAAACACCATATATTTT.